This record covers a single T cell receptor (beta chain). The data originate from a study of technical replicates of blood from a handful of donors. Sequencing was performed with immunoSEQ multiplex PCR; in TCRdb, only in-frame clones are kept and a portion is missing. The sample shows more than 70,000 clones, about 97% of them seen only once. CDR3 size: 15 residues. V was cut by 0 bases and J by 8 bases, with 14 bases left in between. CDR1 and CDR2 (germline): LNHNV, YYDKDF (reference sequence). The sample consisted of T cells isolated from PBMCs. The gene calls are TRBV15 and TRBJ2-1; D perhaps matches TRBD2 (6 bases). The clonotype was recovered from a human donor in good health. The CDR3 is CATSREGTAGHEQFF. The CDR3 region has the DNA TGTGCCACCAGCAGAGAAGGGACTGCAGGGCATGAGCAGTTCTTC.